Given below is one T cell receptor beta chain in context. Its specific antigen is unknown. The sample holds no much larger clone one base away, and base qualities are not on file. The data derive from a study of T-cell memory formation after mild COVID-19 (dated by TCRdb to the early 2020s). For the study in its entirety: Most TCR sequence clusters were specific to one of the two donors. T-cell clones expanding and contracting after mild COVID-19 in a couple of donors were tracked by longitudinal TCRalpha and TCRbeta repertoire sequencing. Two young, previously healthy adult volunteers made up the cohort, one male and one female.

Sequencing instrument: Illumina NovaSeq 6000. cDNA libraries for TCRalpha and TCRbeta were prepared by 5'RACE using constant-segment primers, with sample barcodes and unique molecular identifiers added. Trizol reagent was used to extract RNA from every sample. The libraries were amplified in two PCR steps, and the second step added a second sample barcode and Illumina TruSeq adapters. The libraries were sequenced on an Illumina NovaSeq using 2 x 150 bp paired-end reads. The source study handled its data this way. The reads were demultiplexed and collapsed into UMI-guided consensus sequences using migec v1.2.7. Using mixcr v2.1.11, the UMI consensuses were aligned to TRA and TRB V and J templates and assembled into clonotypes. Clonotypes were classified as expanded or contracted when called significant by both edgeR and NoisET, with noise models trained on biological replicates. For edgeR calls, the thresholds were a false discovery rate-adjusted p below 0.01 and a log2 fold-change of 1. As an exploratory analysis of dynamics, max-normalized trajectories of the 1000 most abundant clonotypes were examined by PCA with hierarchical clustering. Each responding clone was given a CD4 or CD8 phenotype based on the CD4+ and CD8+ repertoires, which had been sequenced separately. Using fastp at Q25 and MiXCR, TCRdb reprocessed the public reads and kept productive beta chains. Each record represents a unique CDR3 protein, reported with the most common genes and DNA among its rows. The V and J calls, along with clone size, are taken from TCRdb and not from the paper's own processing. Counted in this sample were over 120,000 distinct CDR3 sequences; about 19% of them appeared once. Jointly, the top ten make up under 2.5% of the sample.

Study-level results and caveats: Some responding clones were detected in pre-infection memory, suggesting pre-existing cross-reactive memory T cells joined the SARS-CoV-2 response. Whether the second-wave clones peaking on day 37 were SARS-CoV-2 specific was not confirmed. Contracting CD4+ clones were located mainly in the CM and EM memory subsets, whereas CD8+ clones were found to be enriched in EMRA. Only two mild cases were covered by the study, and larger cohorts that include severe cases with pre-infection samples were considered necessary. Balanced CD4/CD8 phenotypes were observed for clones contracting from day 15 to 85, whereas a bias towards CD4+ was observed for a second wave of clones expanding from day 15 to 37.

V sheds 6 bases and J sheds 3 bases, leaving 10 bases between their ends. Its CDR3 holds 13 amino acids, cysteine through phenylalanine. Just CDR3 DNA is preserved here, 39 bases in frame from base 1. Ficoll-Paque density gradient centrifugation was used to isolate PBMCs. The TCR originated in an adult woman who had mild COVID-19 (a few samples of this study predate the infection). The sample titles of this study are shuffled in the database, so cell type and time point are left out; the donor was told from shared clones. The sample was PBMCs or a T cell subset sorted from them (not recorded which). This chain joins TRBV12-3 or TRBV12-4 to TRBJ2-3; no confident D gene assignment can be made. The DNA is as follows: TGTGCCAGCAGACTCACCAGGACAGATACGCAGTATTTT. Its coded protein is CASRLTRTDTQYF.